This T cell receptor beta chain was found in a study of memory CD4+ T cells and cytomegalovirus serostatus. Study conclusions and caveats: CMV serostatus prediction reached median AUC about 0.95, or 0.9 with US-trained model. Each of approximately 73 CMV-associated TCRbeta sequences occurred in one to five individuals.

Single viable CD3+CD4+CD8-CD45RO+ cells were sorted as the memory CD4+ T cells. This CDR3 region has 14 residues. Germline CDR1 and CDR2: SGDLS and YYNGEE. Trimming removed 0 bases from V and 6 bases from J, with 12 bases in between. TCRdb's table, derived via immunoSEQ multiplex PCR, lists solely in-frame clones and lacks some. The table records about 80,000 clones, 65% to 85% of them present only once. In regard to this clone: Its antigen remains unknown.

The TCR comes from an adult in good health and CMV-seronegative. Sample: memory CD4+ T cells from blood. The genes are TRBV9 and TRBJ1-2; perhaps TRBD1 as D (6 bases). The CDR3 loop reads CASSVGRRQDGYTF. In DNA form, the CDR3 reads TGTGCCAGCAGCGTAGGACGGAGACAGGATGGCTACACCTTC.